A selection of T cell receptor beta chains follows, all from one sample in a study of blood T cell repertoires in COVID-19. This table comes from immunoSEQ multiplex PCR, and its TCRdb copy is limited to in-frame clones, with some not included. Of some 210,000 clones detected, over 75% appear once; the ten largest clones hold 3.5% to 4.5%. Material: PBMCs or T cells enriched from blood (not recorded which). Receptors were obtained from a man aged 25 to 40 with acute COVID-19. Both conserved end residues are part of each CDR3. Each record gives: J gene, V gene, D gene, clone size, CDR3 protein, CDR3 DNA. The D gene is left open where the match is weak. A clone size is listed for some rows: how often the clone was seen (once, few, many), or a class if it is expanded.

TRBJ1-1 | TRBV2 | TRBD1 | - | CASSSQGTEAFF | TGTGCCAGCAGTTCACAGGGGACTGAAGCCTTCTTT
TRBJ1-1 | TRBV5-1 | TRBD1 | - | CASSAGTGGEDTEAFF | TGCGCCAGCAGCGCCGGAACAGGGGGCGAGGACACTGAAGCTTTCTTT
TRBJ1-5 | TRBV6-5 | - | few | CASKKEVNQPQHF | TGTGCCAGCAAAAAGGAGGTCAATCAGCCCCAGCATTTT
TRBJ2-5 | TRBV2 | - | - | CASSVIREPYQETQYF | TGTGCCAGCAGTGTGATCCGAGAACCGTACCAAGAGACCCAGTACTTC
TRBJ2-7 | TRBV6-5 | - | medium-sized | CASRRFVEDIYEQYF | TGTGCCAGCAGACGTTTCGTTGAGGACATCTACGAGCAGTACTTC
TRBJ1-2 | TRBV2 | TRBD1 | - | CASREGTESTYGYTF | TGTGCCAGCAGAGAAGGGACAGAATCTACCTATGGCTACACCTTC
TRBJ2-5 | TRBV28 | TRBD2 | - | CASSLAGGSHQETQYF | TGTGCCAGCAGTTTGGCCGGGGGGAGTCACCAAGAGACCCAGTACTTC
TRBJ1-4 | TRBV19 | - | once | CASSESGGKLFF | TGTGCCAGTAGTGAGTCGGGTGGGAAACTGTTTTTT
TRBJ2-2 | TRBV5-5 | TRBD2 | - | CASSLLAGGPSNTGELFF | TGTGCCAGCAGCTTGTTAGCGGGGGGCCCATCGAACACCGGGGAGCTGTTTTTT
TRBJ1-5 | TRBV27 | - | - | CASSLRADSNQPQHF | TGTGCCAGCAGTTTGCGGGCAGATAGCAATCAGCCCCAGCATTTT
TRBJ2-3 | TRBV9 | TRBD2 | - | CASSVGSSGGAENTQYF | TGTGCCAGCAGCGTAGGGAGTAGCGGGGGGGCCGAAAATACGCAGTATTTT
TRBJ2-7 | TRBV4-1 | - | - | CASSQGPVSEQYF | TGCGCCAGCAGCCAGGGGCCGGTATCCGAGCAGTACTTC
TRBJ2-6 | TRBV5-4 | TRBD1 | - | CASSLGTGSSGANVLTF | TGTGCCAGCAGCTTGGGGACAGGGTCCTCAGGGGCCAACGTCCTGACTTTC
TRBJ1-2 | TRBV4-1 | - | - | CASSQSRGSYGYTF | TGCGCCAGCAGCCAATCCAGGGGCAGCTATGGCTACACCTTC